This T cell receptor (beta chain) derives from a study of shared clonotypes between healthy human individuals. Germline V gene data show CDR1 as MNHEY and CDR2 as SVGAGI. The V end was cut by 5 bases, the J end by 6 bases, with 13 bases between. This CDR3 is 14 amino acids long. Repertoires were generated with immunoSEQ multiplex PCR, while TCRdb's copy carries only in-frame clones and drops some. Found here are roughly 2,000,000 clones, approximately 95% of them singletons; the top ten hold roughly 1.2%. Terminally differentiated effector memory CD45RA+ cells were excluded by CCR7 positive selection of CD45RO-negative cells.

The chain recombines TRBV6-5 with TRBJ2-2; D not resolved. The sample comprised naive CD8+ T cells sorted from blood. The receptor comes from a man aged 18 to 35 in good health. Here the CDR3 reads CASSPGYSAGELFF. As DNA, the CDR3 is TGTGCCAGCAGTCCAGGTTACAGCGCCGGGGAGCTGTTTTTT.